This passage covers 4 T cell receptor beta chains from one sample sequenced in a study of Ad26.COV2.S vaccination and SARS-CoV-2 variants. This sample's treatment: around 19 received Ad26.COV2.S at low or high dose, single or two shots; 5 received placebo; per-sample allocation not given. Day 63 following the first vaccine or placebo injection was when the samples were taken. Sequencing used immunoSEQ multiplex PCR; TCRdb keeps in-frame clones, though not all of them. The profile shows approximately 360,000 clones, 83% of them singletons. Here the sequenced sample was peripheral blood, taken in a trial of Ad26.COV2.S vaccine versus placebo. All receptors come from a person between 18 and 59 years old who received the Ad26.COV2.S COVID-19 vaccine or a placebo.

The CDR3 DNA sequence: TGTGCCACCCCACTAGGGGCAGATACGCAGTATTTT. Translated, it gives CATPLGADTQYF. This chain joins TRBV5-4 and TRBJ2-3; D possibly uses TRBD1 or TRBD2 (5 bases each). The ends were cut back, 9 bases at V and 4 bases at J, with 12 bases in the middle. CDR1 SGHNT and CDR2 YYREEE come from the germline V gene (reference sequence). The CDR3 loop spans 12 amino acids.

This clone showed up just a few times. J is TRBJ1-1 and V is TRBV5-5; D uncertain. CDR1 and CDR2 from the germline V gene are SGHKS and YYEKEE (reference sequence). The length of the CDR3 is 17 residues. The ends were cut back, 2 bases at V and 1 base at J, with 18 bases in the middle. As DNA, the CDR3 is TGTGCCAGCAGCTTCGGTCTGCTCTCGGTTGGGAACACTGAAGCTTTCTTT. This encodes CASSFGLLSVGNTEAFF.

This clone was seen a few times. The V call is TRBV5-1, the J call TRBJ2-7; tentative D call: TRBD2 (5 bases). The CDR3 is 13 amino acids. Germline CDR1 is SGHRS and CDR2 is YFSETQ. V lost 0 bases, J lost 2 bases, and 6 bases lay in between. The CDR3 region is CASSLAGTYEQYF. The DNA for the CDR3 is TGCGCCAGCAGCTTGGCGGGGACCTACGAGCAGTACTTC.

This chain connects TRBV11-2 to TRBJ2-7; 7 nucleotides line up with TRBD2. CDR3 length: 15 residues. Germline CDR1 is SGHAT and CDR2 is FQNNGV. Trimming at V came to 7 bases and at J to 0 bases, leaving 9 bases not matched to a gene. The CDR3 spells CASTLSSGYSYEQYF. In DNA form, the CDR3 reads TGTGCCAGCACCCTTTCTAGCGGATACTCCTACGAGCAGTACTTC.